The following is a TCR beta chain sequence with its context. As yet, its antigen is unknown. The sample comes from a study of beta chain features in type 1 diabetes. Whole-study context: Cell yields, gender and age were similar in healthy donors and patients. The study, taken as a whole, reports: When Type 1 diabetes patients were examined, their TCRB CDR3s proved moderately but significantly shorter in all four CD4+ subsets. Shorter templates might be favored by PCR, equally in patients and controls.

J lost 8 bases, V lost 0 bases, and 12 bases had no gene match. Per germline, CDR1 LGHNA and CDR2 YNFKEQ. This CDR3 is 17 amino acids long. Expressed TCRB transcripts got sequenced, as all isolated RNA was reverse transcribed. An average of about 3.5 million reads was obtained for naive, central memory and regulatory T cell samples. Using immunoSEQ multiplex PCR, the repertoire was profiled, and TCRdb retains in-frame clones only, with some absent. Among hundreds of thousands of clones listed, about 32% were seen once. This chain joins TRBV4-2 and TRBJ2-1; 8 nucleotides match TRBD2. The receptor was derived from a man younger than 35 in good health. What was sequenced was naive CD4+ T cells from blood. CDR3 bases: TGTGCCAGCAGCCAAGATTCCGTTGGCCGGGAGGGATATGAGCAGTTCTTC. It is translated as CASSQDSVGREGYEQFF.